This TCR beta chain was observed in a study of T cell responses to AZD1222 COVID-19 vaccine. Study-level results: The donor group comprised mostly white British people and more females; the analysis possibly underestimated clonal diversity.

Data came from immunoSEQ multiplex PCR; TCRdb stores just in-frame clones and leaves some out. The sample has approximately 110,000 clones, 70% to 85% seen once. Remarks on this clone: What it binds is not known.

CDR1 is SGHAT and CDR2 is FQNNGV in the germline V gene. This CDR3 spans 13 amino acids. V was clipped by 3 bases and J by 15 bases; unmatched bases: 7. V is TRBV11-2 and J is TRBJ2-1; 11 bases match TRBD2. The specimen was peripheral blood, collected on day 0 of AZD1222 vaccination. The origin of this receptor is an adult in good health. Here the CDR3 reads CASSLASGGLRFF. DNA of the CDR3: TGTGCCAGCAGCTTGGCTAGCGGGGGGCTTCGGTTCTTC.